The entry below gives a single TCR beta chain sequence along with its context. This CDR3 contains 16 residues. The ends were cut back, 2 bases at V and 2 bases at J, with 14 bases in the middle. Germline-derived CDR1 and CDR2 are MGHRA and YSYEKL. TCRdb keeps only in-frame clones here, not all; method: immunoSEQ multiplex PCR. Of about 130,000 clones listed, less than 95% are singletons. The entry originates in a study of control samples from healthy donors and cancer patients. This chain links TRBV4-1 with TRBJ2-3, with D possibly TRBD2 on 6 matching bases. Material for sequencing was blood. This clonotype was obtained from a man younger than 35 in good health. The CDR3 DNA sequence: TGCGCCAGCAGCCAATTAATAGCGGTACTCACAGATACGCAGTATTTT. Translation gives CASSQLIAVLTDTQYF.